The source of this TCR beta chain is a study of quantifying T cell responses using KT2 cells. Across the study: TCR alpha and beta constant-region primers primed reverse transcription of RNA. The second PCR was a qPCR stopped at a predetermined fluorescence threshold. Estimated efficiency of the T4 ligation step was above 8.5% under optimum conditions.

The germline V gene has CDR1 MDHEN and CDR2 SYDVKM. There are 13 residues in the CDR3. V was cut by 8 bases and J by 4 bases, with 13 bases left in between. Each cDNA got a UMI-containing oligo ligated at its 3' end. First-round PCR used 3 to 4 cycles and beta primers RC1.1 and RC1.2 covering TRBC1 and TRBC2. In TCRdb, the UMI-ligation and nested PCR reads were re-called with MiXCR into one record per CDR3 protein. The sample lists tens of thousands of distinct CDR3 sequences, 11% seen once, with 10% in the top ten. In its sample, this clonotype was seen a few times. The sample is PBMC spiked with counted cells of clone KT2. KT2 cells were mixed with fixed PBMC numbers at varying ratios.

This chain joins TRBV28 and TRBJ2-3; weak D call: TRBD2 (6 bases). The sequencing input was PBMCs spiked with cells of the T cell clone KT2. The receptor was isolated from a human donor. This chain's CDR3 is CASGRITPDTQYF. The CDR3 nucleotides read TGTGCCAGCGGGAGGATTACCCCAGATACGCAGTATTTT.